The 30 T cell receptor beta chains presented below share a single source sample, sequenced in a study of OX40 agonist ivuxolimab in advanced cancers. Clones were sequenced by immunoSEQ multiplex PCR, and TCRdb holds only the in-frame ones, with some missing. The sample shows about 99,000 clones, around 96% of them seen only once. Sequencing used CD4+ or CD8+ T cells sorted from blood, obtained in a trial of the OX40 agonist ivuxolimab. The receptors originated from an adult with an advanced solid tumor such as melanoma, head and neck, liver or kidney cancer.

This clone showed up just once. The chain is built from TRBV7-2 and TRBJ1-1; D remains unclear. Between the trimmed V and J ends, which lost 2 bases and 4 bases, there was a span of 14 bases. Germline CDR1 reads SGHTA; CDR2 reads FQGNSA. The CDR3 covers 15 residues. CDR3 region: CASSLSTGPLTEAFF. The CDR3 nucleotides read TGTGCCAGCAGCTTATCAACCGGGCCCCTCACTGAAGCTTTCTTT.

Only one count was recorded for this clone. The chain uses TRBV5-1 and TRBJ2-7; 9 bases match TRBD1. With V trimmed by 2 bases and J by 0 bases, 3 bases remained unmatched. The CDR3 totals 15 residues. Germline V gene data show CDR1 as SGHRS and CDR2 as YFSETQ. Written as DNA, the CDR3 is TGCGCCAGCAGCTTCGAGACAGGGGGCTCCTACGAGCAGTACTTC. This encodes CASSFETGGSYEQYF.

CDR3 sequence reads: CASSLYEQYF. Written as DNA, the CDR3 is TGTGCCAGCAGCCTCTACGAGCAGTACTTC. This chain links TRBV6-5 with TRBJ2-7, with D unclear. Trimming took off 6 bases at V and 3 bases at J, with 3 bases between the two ends. The CDR3 runs 10 residues. Germline CDR1 and CDR2: MNHEY and SVGAGI.

The rearrangement joins TRBV5-4 to TRBJ1-6; D unclear. Germline V gene sequence: CDR1 SGHNT, CDR2 YYREEE (reference sequence). With 2 bases removed from V and 7 bases from J, the gap between germline ends came to 13 bases. The CDR3 is made up of 15 amino acids. CDR3 DNA sequence: TGTGCCAGCAGCTTTGGGGTTCTCGCAAATTCACCCCTCCACTTT. The encoded protein is CASSFGVLANSPLHF. Combining the CDR3 with reference TRBV5-4 and TRBJ1-6 gives the whole variable domain ETGVTQSPTHLIKTRGQQVTLRCSSQSGHNTVSWYQQALGQGPQFIFQYYREEENGRGNFPPRFSGLQFPNYSSELNVNALELDDSALYLCASSFGVLANSPLHFGNGTRLTVT.

The CDR3 nucleotides read TGTGCCAGCAGTCCGCGGCTAGCCGTGAGGTACGAGCAGTACTTC. Its protein product is CASSPRLAVRYEQYF. The gene calls are TRBV6-6 and TRBJ2-7; possibly TRBD2 for D (5 bases). CDR3 length: 15 residues. V lost 5 bases, J lost 4 bases, and 18 bases lay in between. The germline V gene encodes CDR1 MNHNY and CDR2 SVGAGI (reference sequence).

V is TRBV6-5 and J is TRBJ2-7; tentatively, D is TRBD1 (5 bases). Germline-derived CDR1 and CDR2 are MNHEY and SVGAGI. The CDR3 is made up of 12 amino acids. The V end was cut by 5 bases, the J end by 4 bases, with 9 bases between. The CDR3 region has the DNA TGTGCCAGCAGTGACGCAGGGTACGAGCAGTACTTC. Protein product: CASSDAGYEQYF.

This chain joins TRBV27 and TRBJ2-7, with 8 nucleotides matching TRBD1. V shed 3 bases, J shed 4 bases, and the junction held 5 bases outside the gene matches. Germline V gene data show CDR1 as MNHEY and CDR2 as SMNVEV (reference sequence). The CDR3 consists of 14 residues. The CDR3 region is CASSLTGARYEQYF. CDR3 nucleotide sequence: TGTGCCAGCAGTTTGACAGGGGCTAGGTACGAGCAGTACTTC.

The V and J genes are TRBV7-9 and TRBJ2-3, with 11 bases identical to TRBD2. Germline CDR1 SEHNR, CDR2 FQNEAQ (reference sequence). The length of the CDR3 is 16 residues. V gave up 6 bases and J gave up 6 bases; unmatched junction bases: 11. In nucleotides, the CDR3 is TGTGCCAGCAGTTATTTACTAGCGGGAGTTGAGGATACGCAGTATTTT. As protein: CASSYLLAGVEDTQYF.

V usage is TRBV29-1 and J usage is TRBJ2-1; 10 bases fit TRBD2. The germline V gene has CDR1 SQVTM and CDR2 ANQGSEA. The V gene end was trimmed by 1 base and the J gene end by 0 bases; junction bases not matched to a gene: 9. The CDR3 sequence is 18 residues long. This chain's CDR3 is CSVEGALAGVSSYNEQFF. Here the CDR3 DNA reads TGCAGCGTTGAAGGGGCCCTAGCGGGGGTGAGCTCCTACAATGAGCAGTTCTTC.

The V and J genes are TRBV7-3 and TRBJ1-6; D is undetermined. The germline V gene has CDR1 SGHTA and CDR2 FQGTGA. This CDR3 contains 14 residues. V lost 1 base, J lost 4 bases, and 5 bases lay in between. This CDR3 reads CASSLNGYNSPLHF. The CDR3 region has the DNA TGTGCCAGCAGCTTAAACGGATATAATTCACCCCTCCACTTT.

The genes are TRBV28 and TRBJ1-1, with D unresolved. V lost 3 bases and J 11 bases, leaving 13 bases between the germline ends. The CDR3 has 12 residues. Germline CDR1 MDHEN, CDR2 SYDVKM. The CDR3 DNA reads as TGTGCCAGCAGTTTTGGGCGGGCGAGTGCTTTCTTT. Its protein is CASSFGRASAFF.

This clone was seen a single time. The chain joins TRBV6-5 to TRBJ1-2; 8 bases agree with TRBD1. The germline CDR1 and CDR2 sequences are MNHEY and SVGAGI. There are 13 residues in the CDR3. Germline trimming cut 10 bases from V and 7 bases from J; bases unmatched to any gene: 11. CDR3 sequence: CATHAQGAPGYTF. For the CDR3, the DNA is TGTGCCACACACGCCCAGGGGGCGCCTGGCTACACCTTC.

The V and J genes are TRBV5-1 and TRBJ2-1; the D gene is possibly TRBD1 (6 bases). Germline loops: CDR1 SGHRS, CDR2 YFSETQ. Trimming removed 0 bases from V and 8 bases from J, with 15 bases in between. This CDR3 is built from 15 residues. The DNA for the CDR3 is TGCGCCAGCAGCTTGGTGGGGACATGGGGCGATGAGCAGTTCTTC. The encoded protein is CASSLVGTWGDEQFF.

V and J are TRBV14 and TRBJ1-4, with a tentative D call TRBD1 (5 bases). V lost 0 bases, J lost 9 bases, and 14 bases lay in between. The germline V gene has CDR1 SGHDN and CDR2 FVKESK. The CDR3 runs to 15 residues. In DNA form, the CDR3 reads TGTGCCAGCAGCCAAGATATGAGCACAGGAAAAAAACTGTTTTTT. Encoded protein: CASSQDMSTGKKLFF.

This clone was seen once. The chain recombines TRBV9 with TRBJ2-2; D gene unclear. The CDR3 extends over 13 amino acids. Germline lookup yields CDR1 SGDLS and CDR2 YYNGEE. V dropped 2 bases and J dropped 6 bases, with 8 bases sitting between them. CDR3 DNA: TGTGCCAGCAGCGTGAGAGGAGCCGGGGAGCTGTTTTTT. Translated: CASSVRGAGELFF.

This clone was observed a handful of times. V is TRBV10-3 and J is TRBJ2-6; D is ambiguous. This CDR3 has 15 amino acids. Germline V gene lookup returns CDR1 ENHRY and CDR2 SYGVKD. Trimming pared 0 bases from V and 0 bases from J, leaving 3 bases between. The CDR3 spells CAISESSSGANVLTF. CDR3 sequence (DNA): TGTGCCATCAGTGAGTCGAGCTCTGGGGCCAACGTCCTGACTTTC.

This clone was recorded only once. The V call is TRBV11-2, the J call TRBJ2-5; no reliable D call. V was clipped by 0 bases and J by 0 bases, with 5 bases between them. Looked up from germline, CDR1 is SGHAT and CDR2 is FQNNGV. This CDR3 has 14 residues. The CDR3: CASSLDSYQETQYF. DNA for the CDR3: TGTGCCAGCAGCTTAGACTCGTACCAAGAGACCCAGTACTTC. Full variable domain (rest looked up from reference TRBV11-2 and TRBJ2-5): EAGVAQSPRYKIIEKRQSVAFWCNPISGHATLYWYQQILGQGPKLLIQFQNNGVVDDSQLPKDRFSAERLKGVDSTLKIQPAKLEDSAVYLCASSLDSYQETQYFGPGTRLLVL.

The CDR3 here is CAIGDSNQPQHF. The CDR3 coding sequence is TGTGCCATCGGAGACAGTAATCAGCCCCAGCATTTT. The chain couples TRBV10-3 to TRBJ1-5; D perhaps matches TRBD1 (5 bases). Germline V gene sequence: CDR1 ENHRY, CDR2 SYGVKD. The CDR3 is made up of 12 amino acids. V lost 8 bases, J lost 4 bases, and 9 bases lay in between.

The rearrangement uses TRBV10-3 and TRBJ2-3, with 8 bases identical to TRBD2. Germline loops: CDR1 ENHRY, CDR2 SYGVKD. The CDR3 consists of 21 residues. V was clipped by 8 bases and J by 0 bases; unmatched bases: 25. CDR3 residues: CAIPPRECNERGFPSTDTQYF. In DNA, the CDR3 is TGTGCCATCCCACCCAGGGAATGTAACGAGCGGGGGTTTCCTAGCACAGATACGCAGTATTTT.

V is TRBV4-3 and J is TRBJ1-1; weak D call: TRBD1 (5 bases). This CDR3 contains 15 residues. From germline, CDR1 is LGHNA and CDR2 YSLEER. V lost 0 bases and J 5 bases, leaving 13 bases between the germline ends. DNA for the CDR3: TGCGCCAGCAGCCAAGAAGGTGGGGGAGGGACTGAAGCTTTCTTT. Amino acid sequence: CASSQEGGGGTEAFF.

V gene TRBV2 combines with J gene TRBJ2-2; TRBD1 is a possible D gene (5 bases). Between the trimmed V and J ends, which lost 4 bases and 0 bases, there was a span of 9 bases. CDR1 is SNHLY, CDR2 FYNNEI, per germline. The CDR3 totals 15 residues. CDR3 DNA: TGTGCCAGCAGTGGGACAATAACGAACACCGGGGAGCTGTTTTTT. Translation gives CASSGTITNTGELFF.

The gene calls are TRBV30 and TRBJ2-5; possibly TRBD2 for D (6 bases). The CDR3 covers 12 residues. Germline loops: CDR1 GTSNPN, CDR2 SVGIG (reference sequence). CDR3 DNA: TGTGCGGTGGACTACATACAAGAGACCCAGTACTTC. This sequence encodes CAVDYIQETQYF. Complete variable domain (other parts from reference TRBV30 and TRBJ2-5): SQTIHQWPATLVQPVGSPLSLECTVEGTSNPNLYWYRQAAGRGLQLLFYSVGIGQISSEVPQNLSASRPQDRQFILSSKKLLLSDSGFYLCAVDYIQETQYFGPGTRLLVL.

V is TRBV5-4 and J is TRBJ2-3; D call uncertain. The CDR3 extends over 13 amino acids. V was shortened by 4 bases and J by 6 bases, with 12 bases between the two germline ends. Looked up from germline, CDR1 is SGHNT and CDR2 is YYREEE (reference sequence). In nucleotides, the CDR3 is TGTGCCAGCAGCCGTGAGTCTAGTGATACGCAGTATTTT. Amino acid sequence: CASSRESSDTQYF.

The rearrangement uses TRBV11-2 and TRBJ1-2; 7 bases map to TRBD1. Germline values: CDR1 SGHAT, CDR2 FQNNGV. CDR3 length: 13 amino acids. J lost 3 bases, V lost 4 bases, and 2 bases had no gene match. The CDR3 region has the DNA TGTGCCAGCAGCTCAGACAGGGACTATGGCTACACCTTC. Its translation: CASSSDRDYGYTF.

This chain connects TRBV29-1 to TRBJ2-7; 9 bases line up with TRBD1. CDR1 SQVTM and CDR2 ANQGSEA come from the germline V gene. The CDR3 is 13 amino acids. V gave up 6 bases and J gave up 0 bases; unmatched junction bases: 3. DNA for the CDR3: TGCAGCGTCCGGGACAGGGTCTCCTACGAGCAGTACTTC. Protein sequence: CSVRDRVSYEQYF.

V is TRBV7-7 and J is TRBJ1-1; D is unclear. This CDR3 contains 13 residues. Germline-derived CDR1 and CDR2 are SSHAT and FNYEAQ (reference sequence). Trimming stripped 2 bases from V and 1 base from J, with 5 bases between. The chain's CDR3 is CASSLRQNTEAFF. DNA of the CDR3: TGTGCCAGCAGCTTACGGCAGAACACTGAAGCTTTCTTT.

The chain links TRBV4-1 to TRBJ2-2; D is perhaps TRBD1 or TRBD2 (5 bases each). The CDR3 length is 15 residues. Between the trimmed V and J ends, which lost 1 base and 1 base, there was a span of 7 bases. Germline CDR1 and CDR2: MGHRA and YSYEKL. In nucleotides, the CDR3 is TGCGCCAGCAGCCAAGTGGGGGTGAACACCGGGGAGCTGTTTTTT. It encodes CASSQVGVNTGELFF.

The chain carries TRBV7-9 and TRBJ2-3, with D possibly being TRBD2 (6 bases). Trimming removed 2 bases at V and 2 bases at J, with 8 bases between. The CDR3 has 14 amino acids. The germline gives CDR1 SEHNR, CDR2 FQNEAQ (reference sequence). DNA of the CDR3: TGTGCCAGCAGCTTAAAGCGGGCCACAGATACGCAGTATTTT. This translates into CASSLKRATDTQYF.

V and J are TRBV10-1 and TRBJ1-1; maybe TRBD1 (6 bases). Germline assignment: CDR1 WNHNN and CDR2 SYGVQD (reference sequence). The V and J ends lost 2 bases and 4 bases respectively, with 11 bases between them. This CDR3 has 14 residues. The CDR3 spells CASSENREATEAFF. CDR3 sequence (DNA): TGCGCCAGCAGTGAGAACAGGGAGGCCACTGAAGCTTTCTTT.

This chain connects TRBV19 to TRBJ1-1; D is undetermined. CDR3 size: 13 residues. Germline assignment: CDR1 LNHDA and CDR2 SQIVND (reference sequence). Trimming took off 3 bases at V and 5 bases at J, with 10 bases between the two ends. The CDR3 region has the DNA TGTGCCAGTAGTATGGAGGGTCGGACTGAAGCTTTCTTT. Translated, it gives CASSMEGRTEAFF.